The TCR beta chain described here comes from a study of blood T cell repertoires in COVID-19. Study in general: Italy, Spain and the United States were the sources of the convalescent and acute COVID-19 samples.

In the original analysis: Researchers report that nucleated cell counts were estimated from reference gene primer amplification. Method: immunoSEQ multiplex PCR; TCRdb's copy keeps in-frame clones and lacks some. V, J and clone size derive from that table, while D and trimming were established from the DNA sequence. Among roughly 260,000 clones listed, 70% to 90% were seen once. The CDR3 consists of 12 residues. Deletions cut 11 bases from V and 7 bases from J, with 17 bases between. Germline V CDR1 and CDR2: SNHLY, FYNNEI. Cohort 3 recovery required two negative PCRs, clearance, or symptom resolution. A single count supports this clone.

Sample: PBMCs or T cells enriched from blood (not recorded which). The chain joins TRBV2 to TRBJ2-5, with unresolved D. The sequence came from a woman aged 45 to 65 who had recovered from COVID-19. CDR3 protein: CAGCQTLGTQYF. CDR3 nucleotide sequence: TGTGCCGGATGTCAGACCCTAGGGACCCAGTACTTC. The entire variable domain, with the rest obtained from reference TRBV2 and TRBJ2-5, is as follows: EPEVTQTPSHQVTQMGQEVILRCVPISNHLYFYWYRQILGQKVEFLVSFYNNEISEKSEIFDDQFSVERPDGSNFTLKIRSTKLEDSAMYFCAGCQTLGTQYFGPGTRLLVL.